This paragraph reports one TCR beta chain. This sample stems from a study of T cell changes during pregnancy in multiple sclerosis. Clones were read by immunoSEQ multiplex PCR, and TCRdb kept only the in-frame ones, dropping some. The table has 58,000 or so clones, about 93% seen once. Between the trimmed V and J ends, which lost 5 bases and 3 bases, there was a span of 20 bases. The CDR3 sequence is 17 residues long. Germline V gene data show CDR1 as SEHNR and CDR2 as FQNEAQ (reference sequence). The rearrangement uses TRBV7-9 and TRBJ1-3; weak D call: TRBD1 (6 bases). The sequenced sample was CD4+ T cells from peripheral blood mononuclear cells, obtained in the third trimester of pregnancy. This TCR came from a female donor with multiple sclerosis, enrolled in a pregnancy study. The CDR3 is CASSHPLVGRGGNTIYF. The CDR3 nucleotides are TGTGCCAGCAGCCACCCTTTGGTGGGCAGGGGTGGAAACACCATATATTTT.